This T cell receptor (beta chain) stems from a study of blood T cell repertoires in COVID-19 (dated by TCRdb to the early 2020s). As for the study more broadly: Samples covering the acute and convalescent phases of COVID-19 were provided by collaborators in the United States, Italy and Spain. The prospective study material was composed of cDNA or gDNA derived from T cells, B-cell-depleted T cells, or PBMCs. Subjects who had been exposed to COVID-19, were actively infected with it, or had recovered from it provided the deeply sampled blood TCRbeta repertoires that made up the dataset. A freely available public database, intended as a resource for researchers studying the immune response to SARS-CoV-2, is where the repertoires were released. The samples were drawn from two sources: the first 160 participants of the ongoing ImmuneRACE study, and about 1,300 subjects contributed by 6 global collaborators. Nearly every sample came with metadata listing a de-identified subject ID, COVID-19 status, age in years and sex. Where available, HLA class I and class II types were obtained from metadata supplied by the sample provider rather than from assay-based typing. General conclusions and limits of the study: The amount of clinical and demographic metadata varied by source and participant and was provided uncurated.

TCRbeta CDR3 regions were amplified from genomic DNA by means of the immunoSEQ Assay, a bias-controlled multiplex PCR. On the study's bioinformatics: Nucleated cell counts per sample were estimated from amplification of reference gene primers within the assay. To quantify the absolute abundance of each unique TCRbeta CDR3 rearrangement, sequence reads were collapsed and filtered. For each sample, productive Simpson clonality was calculated by taking the square root of Simpson's diversity index across productive rearrangements. TCRdb provides this immuneACCESS table in a form limited to in-frame rearrangements. Some clones are lacking; in checked studies, under half of them reflect an unresolved V gene, and why the rest are absent is not known. V and J calls plus clone size are reproduced from that table; the DNA served to infer D and trimming. The sample has over 100,000 clones on record, around 90% of them singletons. Together, the top ten hold 1.5% to 2.5% of the sample.

Taken from the germline V gene, the CDR1 and CDR2 loops are WSHSY and SAAADI. There are 15 amino acids in the CDR3, from cysteine to phenylalanine inclusive. Of the read, only the CDR3 DNA is kept; its 45 bases are in frame from base 1. Unmatched junction bases come to 11, with V trimmed by 6 bases and J by 8 bases. A note on this clone: This receptor's antigen is unknown. Qualities for individual bases were not recorded, and no much larger clone is one base off.

At one collaborating source in Seattle, patients were enrolled during active infection and were followed longitudinally through the course of disease. Collaborating institutions collected whole blood in K2EDTA tubes following their own protocols. For TCRbeta analysis, collaborators shipped samples in one of three forms: frozen whole blood, isolated PBMCs, or DNA extracted from either of those sample types. Sequenced input: peripheral blood. Recombination connected TRBV10-2 to TRBJ2-1; TRBD2 aligns with 9 central bases. The TCR originated in a woman in her forties or fifties with COVID-19, enrolled during active disease. Read as DNA, the sequence is TGCGCCAGCAGCGAGGGAGCGGGGGGCCCGTATGAGCAGTTCTTC. Protein translation: CASSEGAGGPYEQFF.